A single sample is the source of the 23 T cell receptor beta chains below, sequenced in a study of blood T cell repertoires in COVID-19. TCRdb keeps only in-frame clones here, not all; method: immunoSEQ multiplex PCR. The sample lists approximately 140,000 clones, around 86% seen once, with about 6% in the top ten. Material: peripheral blood. The receptors stem from a man older than 75 with acute or convalescent COVID-19.

The chain employs TRBV19 and TRBJ2-2; D is perhaps TRBD2 (6 bases). Trimming removed 8 bases at V and 0 bases at J, with 7 bases between. CDR3 length: 13 amino acids. CDR1 and CDR2 from the germline V gene are LNHDA and SQIVND (reference sequence). The CDR3 protein is CASGGTNTGELFF. The CDR3 DNA reads TGTGCCAGTGGGGGGACGAACACCGGGGAGCTGTTTTTT.

The CDR3, as DNA: TGTGCCAGCAGCGTAGCGACAAGCTATGGCTACACCTTC. This translates into CASSVATSYGYTF. The V and J genes are TRBV9 and TRBJ1-2; no clear D. The germline V gene encodes CDR1 SGDLS and CDR2 YYNGEE. The length of the CDR3 is 13 residues. V lost 0 bases, J lost 4 bases, and 7 bases lay in between.

The rearrangement uses TRBV7-6 and TRBJ1-2; D is unresolved. The CDR3 runs 13 residues. CDR1 and CDR2 (germline): SGHVS, FNYEAQ. V shed 0 bases and J shed 7 bases, with 9 bases lying between them. The CDR3 here is CASSLAPGSGYTF. The CDR3 coding sequence is TGTGCCAGCAGCTTAGCGCCGGGAAGTGGCTACACCTTC.

The rearrangement uses TRBV30 and TRBJ1-3; D unclear. The CDR3 loop spans 14 amino acids. Between the trimmed V and J ends, which lost 2 bases and 4 bases, there was a span of 12 bases. CDR1 and CDR2 from the germline V gene are GTSNPN and SVGIG (reference sequence). In nucleotides, the CDR3 is TGTGCCTGGAGTCGGGGAACTTCCGGAAACACCATATATTTT. This sequence encodes CAWSRGTSGNTIYF. The full variable domain, with the rest looked up from reference TRBV30 and TRBJ1-3, is SQTIHQWPATLVQPVGSPLSLECTVEGTSNPNLYWYRQAAGRGLQLLFYSVGIGQISSEVPQNLSASRPQDRQFILSSKKLLLSDSGFYLCAWSRGTSGNTIYFGEGSWLTVV.

The chain uses TRBV7-9 and TRBJ2-3; a possible D gene is TRBD2 (7 bases). V shed 3 bases and J shed 5 bases, with 18 bases lying between them. This CDR3 contains 16 residues. Germline V gives CDR1 SEHNR, CDR2 FQNEAQ (reference sequence). DNA for the CDR3: TGTGCCAGCAGCTTGGGTGGCGGGAGAGGGGGAGATACGCAGTATTTT. Translated: CASSLGGGRGGDTQYF.

The chain joins TRBV5-1 to TRBJ2-2; D not certain. Germline-derived CDR1 and CDR2 are SGHRS and YFSETQ. The V gene lost 4 bases and the J gene lost 1 base, with 8 bases spanning the gap. This CDR3 region has 14 residues. CDR3 sequence: CASSVTENTGELFF. The DNA for the CDR3 is TGCGCCAGCAGCGTTACAGAGAACACCGGGGAGCTGTTTTTT.

This rearrangement joins TRBV20-1 to TRBJ1-4, with a tentative D call TRBD1 (5 bases). V dropped 7 bases and J dropped 6 bases, with 9 bases sitting between them. From germline, CDR1 is DFQATT and CDR2 SNEGSKA (reference sequence). The CDR3 length is 11 residues. The CDR3 protein is CSVARDEKLFF. The CDR3 DNA sequence: TGCAGTGTGGCCAGGGATGAAAAACTGTTTTTT.

V is TRBV6-6 and J is TRBJ1-2; D possibly corresponds to TRBD1 (5 bases). The CDR3 sequence is 14 residues long. Germline V gene lookup returns CDR1 MNHNY and CDR2 SVGAGI (reference sequence). Trimming stripped 6 bases from V and 7 bases from J, with 18 bases between. For the CDR3, the DNA is TGTGCCAGCAGGACTTCGCCGGGGGTATCTGGCTACACCTTC. Amino acids: CASRTSPGVSGYTF.

The gene calls are TRBV29-1 and TRBJ1-2; 7 positions agree with TRBD1. Losses at the gene ends were 6 bases for V and 8 bases for J; bases not matched to a gene: 12. The germline V gene has CDR1 SQVTM and CDR2 ANQGSEA. The CDR3 sequence is 13 residues long. The CDR3 region has the DNA TGCAGCGTACACAGGGGACTGGAGTTGGGCTACACCTTC. Its protein product is CSVHRGLELGYTF.

V and J are TRBV28 and TRBJ2-2; weak D call: TRBD2 (5 bases). Germline loops: CDR1 MDHEN, CDR2 SYDVKM. The CDR3 has 16 residues. The V and J ends lost 3 bases and 0 bases respectively, with 11 bases between them. In nucleotides, the CDR3 is TGTGCCAGCAGTTTGGTAGGACTGGCGAACACCGGGGAGCTGTTTTTT. This sequence encodes CASSLVGLANTGELFF. The whole variable domain, remainder taken from reference TRBV28 and TRBJ2-2, is DVKVTQSSRYLVKRTGEKVFLECVQDMDHENMFWYRQDPGLGLRLIYFSYDVKMKEKGDIPEGYSVSREKKERFSLILESASTNQTSMYLCASSLVGLANTGELFFGEGSRLTVL.

The chain links TRBV7-7 to TRBJ2-1; D call uncertain. V was cut by 2 bases and J by 2 bases, with 4 bases left in between. CDR3 size: 13 residues. Germline CDR1 is SSHAT and CDR2 is FNYEAQ (reference sequence). The CDR3, as DNA: TGTGCCAGCAGCTTATCTGCCTACAATGAGCAGTTCTTC. Translated, it gives CASSLSAYNEQFF.

The chain links TRBV5-1 to TRBJ2-2; D may be TRBD1 (5 bases). CDR1 and CDR2 from the germline V gene are SGHRS and YFSETQ. The CDR3 consists of 13 residues. V was clipped by 2 bases and J by 8 bases, with 10 bases between them. DNA of the CDR3: TGCGCCAGCAGCTTTCAGGGTTATGGGGAGCTGTTTTTT. It specifies CASSFQGYGELFF. Based on the CDR3 plus reference TRBV5-1 and TRBJ2-2, the full variable domain is KAGVTQTPRYLIKTRGQQVTLSCSPISGHRSVSWYQQTPGQGLQFLFEYFSETQRNKGNFPGRFSGRQFSNSRSEMNVSTLELGDSALYLCASSFQGYGELFFGEGSRLTVL.

The rearrangement uses TRBV28 and TRBJ2-5, with 8 bases fitting TRBD2. Germline V gene lookup returns CDR1 MDHEN and CDR2 SYDVKM. CDR3 size: 16 residues. V trimming: 6 bases; J trimming: 2 bases; junction bases outside the gene matches: 11. The CDR3 DNA sequence: TGTGCCAGCAGCTTCGGCGGAAGCGGGGGTCAAGAGACCCAGTACTTC. The encoded protein is CASSFGGSGGQETQYF.

This chain links TRBV19 with TRBJ1-3; unclear D gene. Deletions cut 2 bases from V and 4 bases from J, with 3 bases between. The CDR3 extends over 12 amino acids. CDR1 LNHDA and CDR2 SQIVND come from the germline V gene (reference sequence). The CDR3 protein is CASSISGNTIYF. The CDR3 DNA is TGTGCCAGTAGTATATCGGGAAACACCATATATTTT.

The chain employs TRBV28 and TRBJ1-3; 11 bases are a match to TRBD1. The trim removed 6 bases at V and 2 bases at J, leaving 3 bases unmatched. Per germline, CDR1 MDHEN and CDR2 SYDVKM. CDR3 length: 15 amino acids. The CDR3 region is CASRTGQGAGNTIYF. In DNA form, the CDR3 reads TGTGCCAGCAGGACGGGACAGGGGGCTGGAAACACCATATATTTT. The full variable domain, completed using reference TRBV28 and TRBJ1-3, is DVKVTQSSRYLVKRTGEKVFLECVQDMDHENMFWYRQDPGLGLRLIYFSYDVKMKEKGDIPEGYSVSREKKERFSLILESASTNQTSMYLCASRTGQGAGNTIYFGEGSWLTVV.

The table lists this clone with a count of one. The chain joins TRBV6-5 to TRBJ1-1; a weak D match, TRBD1 (6 bases). V was pared by 7 bases and J by 8 bases, with 23 bases between. Germline-derived CDR1 and CDR2 are MNHEY and SVGAGI. The CDR3 has 15 amino acids. The CDR3 spells CASTLMWSGVQEAFF. The CDR3 coding sequence is TGTGCCAGCACCCTAATGTGGTCAGGGGTTCAAGAAGCTTTCTTT.

The chain carries TRBV18 and TRBJ2-2; D is uncertain. Germline V CDR1 and CDR2: KGHSH, LQKENI. V lost 3 bases to trimming and J lost 5 bases, with 7 bases between them. This CDR3 spans 13 amino acids. DNA for the CDR3: TGTGCCAGCTCACCGTTTATAACCGGGGAGCTGTTTTTT. This sequence encodes CASSPFITGELFF.

The chain couples TRBV5-8 to TRBJ1-4; D unclear. Germline-derived CDR1 and CDR2 are SGHTS and YDEGEE. The CDR3 is made up of 14 amino acids. The V end was cut by 6 bases, the J end by 7 bases, with 16 bases between. The CDR3 nucleotides are TGTGCCAGCAAGAAACGGGAAGCAGGTGAAAAACTGTTTTTT. Encoded protein: CASKKREAGEKLFF.

CDR3 coding DNA: TGTGCCAGCAGCCAAACAGGGGTGAACACTGAAGCTTTCTTT. Protein sequence: CASSQTGVNTEAFF. The rearrangement uses TRBV3-1 (or the pseudogene TRBV3-2) and TRBJ1-1; 7 positions agree with TRBD1. This CDR3 comprises 14 residues. V lost 2 bases to trimming and J lost 0 bases; unmatched junction nucleotides: 0. Germline lookup yields CDR1 LGHDT and CDR2 YNNKEL (reference sequence).

The rearrangement uses TRBV19 and TRBJ2-7, with TRBD1 matching over 10 bases. The CDR3 runs 14 residues. Trimming took 4 bases from V and 3 from J; bases not matched to a gene: 3. Germline CDR1 is LNHDA and CDR2 is SQIVND (reference sequence). This CDR3 reads CASSKRDRGYEQYF. DNA for the CDR3: TGTGCCAGTAGTAAGCGGGACAGGGGCTACGAGCAGTACTTC.

This chain links TRBV12-5 with TRBJ2-5; D is perhaps TRBD2 (5 bases). The V end was cut by 6 bases, the J end by 5 bases, with 13 bases between. This CDR3 spans 13 amino acids. In germline, CDR1 is LGHNT, CDR2 FRNRAP. The CDR3 region is CASGPLSGETQYF. CDR3 bases: TGTGCTAGTGGGCCTCTTTCGGGGGAGACCCAGTACTTC.

CDR3 DNA: TGTGCCAGCAGAGCACAGGGAGTCGGCGTTGAGGCTTTCTTT. It encodes CASRAQGVGVEAFF. V usage is TRBV2 and J usage is TRBJ1-1, with D possibly matching TRBD1 (6 bases). This CDR3 comprises 14 residues. V was trimmed by 6 bases and J by 11 bases, leaving 22 bases between them. Germline V gene lookup returns CDR1 SNHLY and CDR2 FYNNEI.

The chain joins TRBV28 to TRBJ1-6; D perhaps matches TRBD1 (6 bases). V shed 6 bases and J shed 8 bases, with 14 bases lying between them. This CDR3 is built from 14 residues. Germline V gives CDR1 MDHEN, CDR2 SYDVKM. The CDR3 DNA reads TGTGCCAGCAGGACCGGGACAAAATATTCACCCCTCCACTTT. Encoded protein: CASRTGTKYSPLHF.